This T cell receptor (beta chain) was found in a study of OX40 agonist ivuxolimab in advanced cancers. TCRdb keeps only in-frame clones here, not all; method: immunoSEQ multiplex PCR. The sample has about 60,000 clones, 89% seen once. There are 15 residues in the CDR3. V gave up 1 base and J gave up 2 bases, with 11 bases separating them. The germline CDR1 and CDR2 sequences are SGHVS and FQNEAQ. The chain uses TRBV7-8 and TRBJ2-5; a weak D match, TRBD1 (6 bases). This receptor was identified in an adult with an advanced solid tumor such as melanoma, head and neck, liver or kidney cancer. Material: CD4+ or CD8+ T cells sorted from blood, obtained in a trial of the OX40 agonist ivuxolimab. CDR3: CASSLVRGPQETQYF. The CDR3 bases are TGTGCCAGCAGCTTAGTCAGGGGCCCTCAAGAGACCCAGTACTTC. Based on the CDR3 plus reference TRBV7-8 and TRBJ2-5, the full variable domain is GAGVSQSPRYKVAKRGQDVALRCDPISGHVSLFWYQQALGQGPEFLTYFQNEAQLDKSGLPSDRFFAERPEGSVSTLKIQRTQQEDSAVYLCASSLVRGPQETQYFGPGTRLLVL.